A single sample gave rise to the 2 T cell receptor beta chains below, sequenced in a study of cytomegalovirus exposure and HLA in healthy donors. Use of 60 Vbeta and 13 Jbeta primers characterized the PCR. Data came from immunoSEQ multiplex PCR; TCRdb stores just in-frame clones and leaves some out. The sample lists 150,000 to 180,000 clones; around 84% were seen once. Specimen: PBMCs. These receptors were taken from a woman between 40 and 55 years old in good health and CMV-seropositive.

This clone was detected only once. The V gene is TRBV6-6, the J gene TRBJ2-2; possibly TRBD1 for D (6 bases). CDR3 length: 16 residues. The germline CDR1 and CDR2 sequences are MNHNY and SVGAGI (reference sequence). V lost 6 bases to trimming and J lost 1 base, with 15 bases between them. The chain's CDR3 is CASRTSGTQNTGELFF. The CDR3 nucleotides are TGTGCCAGCAGGACTTCCGGGACACAGAACACCGGGGAGCTGTTTTTT.

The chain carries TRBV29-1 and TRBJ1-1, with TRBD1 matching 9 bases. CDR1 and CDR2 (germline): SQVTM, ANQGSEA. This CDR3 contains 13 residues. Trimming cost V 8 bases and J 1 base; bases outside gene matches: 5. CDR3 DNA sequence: TGCAGCTTGACAGGGGGTCGGAACACTGAAGCTTTCTTT. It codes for CSLTGGRNTEAFF.